The 19 T cell receptor beta chains below all came from one sample that was sequenced in a study of T cells expressing NK-cell markers. TCRdb reprocessed the 5' RACE reads and stores each CDR3 protein as one record, lacking DNA. The sample has roughly 420,000 distinct CDR3 sequences; the top ten hold 6% to 9.5%. The sample was blood T cells: a sorted CD56 or NKG2C T cell subset, CD4+ or CD8+ T cells, or bulk PBMC T cells (not recorded which). The receptors were gathered from a woman between 18 and 69 years old in good health.

This chain links TRBV5-1 with TRBJ2-5. The CDR3 consists of 13 residues. Per germline, CDR1 SGHRS and CDR2 YFSETQ. The CDR3 here is CASSKDHQETQYF.

The CDR3 reads CARQPPESDQPQHF. The chain links TRBV19 to TRBJ1-5. CDR3 size: 14 residues. Germline CDR1 reads LNHDA; CDR2 reads SQIVND (reference sequence). Based on the CDR3 plus reference TRBV19 and TRBJ1-5, the full variable domain is DGGITQSPKYLFRKEGQNVTLSCEQNLNHDAMYWYRQDPGQGLRLIYYSQIVNDFQKGDIAEGYSVSREKKESFPLTVTSAQKNPTAFYLCARQPPESDQPQHFGDGTRLSIL.

The chain combines TRBV7-9 with TRBJ1-2; the TRBD1 assignment by TCRdb is unverifiable without DNA. Germline V gives CDR1 SEHNR, CDR2 FQNEAQ (reference sequence). The CDR3 consists of 14 residues. The CDR3: CASSLIDRASGYTF.

CDR3: CSGTRTQETQYF. The rearrangement links TRBV29-1 to TRBJ2-5; TCRdb's assignment of TRBD1 cannot be checked, as there is no DNA. The CDR3 runs to 12 residues. CDR1 is SQVTM and CDR2 is ANQGSEA in the germline V gene.

V and J are TRBV7-2 and TRBJ1-1; the D call of TRBD1 rests on TCRdb alone, since no DNA is present to check it. Per germline, CDR1 SGHTA and CDR2 FQGNSA. The CDR3 contains 14 residues. The CDR3 reads CASSLGRARTEAFF.

V is TRBV5-1 and J is TRBJ2-1; the TCRdb D gene call, TRBD1, has no DNA to confirm it. The CDR3 is made up of 15 amino acids. CDR1 and CDR2 (germline): SGHRS, YFSETQ. The CDR3: CASSFRDVTYNEQFF.

The chain combines TRBV4-3 with TRBJ1-2; the D call from TCRdb, TRBD1, cannot be confirmed without DNA. The germline CDR1 and CDR2 sequences are LGHNA and YSLEER. The CDR3 runs 18 residues. The CDR3 protein is CASSQEPFGQGANYGYTF.

CDR3 region: CASSEVGLSGANVLTF. This chain connects TRBV2 to TRBJ2-6; TCRdb returns TRBD2, unconfirmable since there is no DNA. The germline V gene encodes CDR1 SNHLY and CDR2 FYNNEI. The CDR3 contains 16 residues.

The chain has TRBV4-2 and TRBJ1-6; TCRdb's D call, TRBD1, is unchecked because there is no DNA. The CDR3 sequence is 15 residues long. CDR1 LGHNA and CDR2 YNFKEQ come from the germline V gene. CDR3: CASSLGTGEESPLHF.

The genes are TRBV2 and TRBJ2-4. The CDR3 has 14 amino acids. The germline CDR1 and CDR2 sequences are SNHLY and FYNNEI. The CDR3 spells CASGKRGAKNIQYF.

V gene TRBV27 combines with J gene TRBJ2-6; the TCRdb D gene call, TRBD2, has no DNA to confirm it. The CDR3 contains 17 residues. The germline V gene encodes CDR1 MNHEY and CDR2 SMNVEV (reference sequence). The CDR3 sequence is CASSFFYSRSGANVLTF.

The chain carries TRBV6-1 and TRBJ2-5; TCRdb indicates TRBD2, and absent DNA this call remains unverified. The CDR3 consists of 13 residues. Germline V gives CDR1 MNHNS, CDR2 SASEGT. CDR3 in amino acids: CASLDAGREAQYF.

This rearrangement joins TRBV12-3 or TRBV12-4 to TRBJ1-2; the TCRdb call, TRBD1, lacks DNA for checking. The CDR3 extends over 13 amino acids. CDR3 residues: CASSPQGWDGYTF.

The gene calls are TRBV27 and TRBJ2-7; there is no DNA to check the TCRdb D call of TRBD1. Germline V lookup: CDR1 MNHEY, CDR2 SMNVEV (reference sequence). This CDR3 has 15 residues. CDR3 protein: CASSFPGQGGIEQYF.

The rearrangement links TRBV27 to TRBJ1-2. CDR1 and CDR2 (germline): MNHEY, SMNVEV (reference sequence). The CDR3 runs 11 residues. The chain's CDR3 is CASSGLYGYTF.

The chain combines TRBV12-3 or TRBV12-4 with TRBJ2-2; TCRdb's D call of TRBD2 is untestable without DNA. This CDR3 contains 14 residues. CDR3 sequence: CASSPGLLSGELFF.

This chain uses TRBV12-3 or TRBV12-4 with TRBJ1-2; TCRdb lists TRBD1, though no DNA is available to test this call. The CDR3 sequence is 15 residues long. The CDR3 loop reads CASSLVVGGDYGYTF.

The J gene is TRBJ2-7, the V gene TRBV20-1; the TCRdb call, TRBD2, lacks DNA for checking. This CDR3 is 14 amino acids long. Germline lookup yields CDR1 DFQATT and CDR2 SNEGSKA (reference sequence). The CDR3 here is CSAKTSRISYEQYF.

The CDR3 reads CASRRETDTQYF. The chain joins TRBV7-9 to TRBJ2-3. The CDR3 sequence is 12 residues long. The germline V gene has CDR1 SEHNR and CDR2 FQNEAQ (reference sequence). Variable domain in full (rest from reference TRBV7-9 and TRBJ2-3): DTGVSQNPRHKITKRGQNVTFRCDPISEHNRLYWYRQTLGQGPEFLTYFQNEAQLEKSRLLSDRFSAERPKGSFSTLEIQRTEQGDSAMYLCASRRETDTQYFGPGTRLTVL.